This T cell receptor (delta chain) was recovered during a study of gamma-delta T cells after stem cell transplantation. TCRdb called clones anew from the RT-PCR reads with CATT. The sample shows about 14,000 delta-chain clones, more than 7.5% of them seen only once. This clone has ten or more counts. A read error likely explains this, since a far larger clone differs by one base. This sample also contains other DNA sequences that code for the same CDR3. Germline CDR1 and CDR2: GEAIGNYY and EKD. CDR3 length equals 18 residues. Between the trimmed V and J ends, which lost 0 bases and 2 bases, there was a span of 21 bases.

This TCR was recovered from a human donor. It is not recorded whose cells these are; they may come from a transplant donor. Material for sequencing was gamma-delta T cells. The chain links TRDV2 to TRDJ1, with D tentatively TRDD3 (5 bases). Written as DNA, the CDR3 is TGTGCCTGTGACACCGTCGGGGGTCCCCCCTATGGGACCGATAAACTCATCTTT. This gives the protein CACDTVGGPPYGTDKLIF.